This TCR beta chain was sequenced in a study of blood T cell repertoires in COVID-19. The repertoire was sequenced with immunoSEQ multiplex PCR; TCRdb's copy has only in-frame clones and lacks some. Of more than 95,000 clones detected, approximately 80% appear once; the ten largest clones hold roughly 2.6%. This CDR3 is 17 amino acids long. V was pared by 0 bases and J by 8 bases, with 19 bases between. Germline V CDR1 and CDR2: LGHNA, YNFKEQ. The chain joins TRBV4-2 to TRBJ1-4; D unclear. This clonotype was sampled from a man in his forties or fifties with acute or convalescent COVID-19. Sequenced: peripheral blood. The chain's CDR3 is CASSQDFLPSRVEKLFF. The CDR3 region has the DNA TGTGCCAGCAGCCAAGATTTCCTCCCGTCCCGGGTGGAAAAACTGTTTTTT.